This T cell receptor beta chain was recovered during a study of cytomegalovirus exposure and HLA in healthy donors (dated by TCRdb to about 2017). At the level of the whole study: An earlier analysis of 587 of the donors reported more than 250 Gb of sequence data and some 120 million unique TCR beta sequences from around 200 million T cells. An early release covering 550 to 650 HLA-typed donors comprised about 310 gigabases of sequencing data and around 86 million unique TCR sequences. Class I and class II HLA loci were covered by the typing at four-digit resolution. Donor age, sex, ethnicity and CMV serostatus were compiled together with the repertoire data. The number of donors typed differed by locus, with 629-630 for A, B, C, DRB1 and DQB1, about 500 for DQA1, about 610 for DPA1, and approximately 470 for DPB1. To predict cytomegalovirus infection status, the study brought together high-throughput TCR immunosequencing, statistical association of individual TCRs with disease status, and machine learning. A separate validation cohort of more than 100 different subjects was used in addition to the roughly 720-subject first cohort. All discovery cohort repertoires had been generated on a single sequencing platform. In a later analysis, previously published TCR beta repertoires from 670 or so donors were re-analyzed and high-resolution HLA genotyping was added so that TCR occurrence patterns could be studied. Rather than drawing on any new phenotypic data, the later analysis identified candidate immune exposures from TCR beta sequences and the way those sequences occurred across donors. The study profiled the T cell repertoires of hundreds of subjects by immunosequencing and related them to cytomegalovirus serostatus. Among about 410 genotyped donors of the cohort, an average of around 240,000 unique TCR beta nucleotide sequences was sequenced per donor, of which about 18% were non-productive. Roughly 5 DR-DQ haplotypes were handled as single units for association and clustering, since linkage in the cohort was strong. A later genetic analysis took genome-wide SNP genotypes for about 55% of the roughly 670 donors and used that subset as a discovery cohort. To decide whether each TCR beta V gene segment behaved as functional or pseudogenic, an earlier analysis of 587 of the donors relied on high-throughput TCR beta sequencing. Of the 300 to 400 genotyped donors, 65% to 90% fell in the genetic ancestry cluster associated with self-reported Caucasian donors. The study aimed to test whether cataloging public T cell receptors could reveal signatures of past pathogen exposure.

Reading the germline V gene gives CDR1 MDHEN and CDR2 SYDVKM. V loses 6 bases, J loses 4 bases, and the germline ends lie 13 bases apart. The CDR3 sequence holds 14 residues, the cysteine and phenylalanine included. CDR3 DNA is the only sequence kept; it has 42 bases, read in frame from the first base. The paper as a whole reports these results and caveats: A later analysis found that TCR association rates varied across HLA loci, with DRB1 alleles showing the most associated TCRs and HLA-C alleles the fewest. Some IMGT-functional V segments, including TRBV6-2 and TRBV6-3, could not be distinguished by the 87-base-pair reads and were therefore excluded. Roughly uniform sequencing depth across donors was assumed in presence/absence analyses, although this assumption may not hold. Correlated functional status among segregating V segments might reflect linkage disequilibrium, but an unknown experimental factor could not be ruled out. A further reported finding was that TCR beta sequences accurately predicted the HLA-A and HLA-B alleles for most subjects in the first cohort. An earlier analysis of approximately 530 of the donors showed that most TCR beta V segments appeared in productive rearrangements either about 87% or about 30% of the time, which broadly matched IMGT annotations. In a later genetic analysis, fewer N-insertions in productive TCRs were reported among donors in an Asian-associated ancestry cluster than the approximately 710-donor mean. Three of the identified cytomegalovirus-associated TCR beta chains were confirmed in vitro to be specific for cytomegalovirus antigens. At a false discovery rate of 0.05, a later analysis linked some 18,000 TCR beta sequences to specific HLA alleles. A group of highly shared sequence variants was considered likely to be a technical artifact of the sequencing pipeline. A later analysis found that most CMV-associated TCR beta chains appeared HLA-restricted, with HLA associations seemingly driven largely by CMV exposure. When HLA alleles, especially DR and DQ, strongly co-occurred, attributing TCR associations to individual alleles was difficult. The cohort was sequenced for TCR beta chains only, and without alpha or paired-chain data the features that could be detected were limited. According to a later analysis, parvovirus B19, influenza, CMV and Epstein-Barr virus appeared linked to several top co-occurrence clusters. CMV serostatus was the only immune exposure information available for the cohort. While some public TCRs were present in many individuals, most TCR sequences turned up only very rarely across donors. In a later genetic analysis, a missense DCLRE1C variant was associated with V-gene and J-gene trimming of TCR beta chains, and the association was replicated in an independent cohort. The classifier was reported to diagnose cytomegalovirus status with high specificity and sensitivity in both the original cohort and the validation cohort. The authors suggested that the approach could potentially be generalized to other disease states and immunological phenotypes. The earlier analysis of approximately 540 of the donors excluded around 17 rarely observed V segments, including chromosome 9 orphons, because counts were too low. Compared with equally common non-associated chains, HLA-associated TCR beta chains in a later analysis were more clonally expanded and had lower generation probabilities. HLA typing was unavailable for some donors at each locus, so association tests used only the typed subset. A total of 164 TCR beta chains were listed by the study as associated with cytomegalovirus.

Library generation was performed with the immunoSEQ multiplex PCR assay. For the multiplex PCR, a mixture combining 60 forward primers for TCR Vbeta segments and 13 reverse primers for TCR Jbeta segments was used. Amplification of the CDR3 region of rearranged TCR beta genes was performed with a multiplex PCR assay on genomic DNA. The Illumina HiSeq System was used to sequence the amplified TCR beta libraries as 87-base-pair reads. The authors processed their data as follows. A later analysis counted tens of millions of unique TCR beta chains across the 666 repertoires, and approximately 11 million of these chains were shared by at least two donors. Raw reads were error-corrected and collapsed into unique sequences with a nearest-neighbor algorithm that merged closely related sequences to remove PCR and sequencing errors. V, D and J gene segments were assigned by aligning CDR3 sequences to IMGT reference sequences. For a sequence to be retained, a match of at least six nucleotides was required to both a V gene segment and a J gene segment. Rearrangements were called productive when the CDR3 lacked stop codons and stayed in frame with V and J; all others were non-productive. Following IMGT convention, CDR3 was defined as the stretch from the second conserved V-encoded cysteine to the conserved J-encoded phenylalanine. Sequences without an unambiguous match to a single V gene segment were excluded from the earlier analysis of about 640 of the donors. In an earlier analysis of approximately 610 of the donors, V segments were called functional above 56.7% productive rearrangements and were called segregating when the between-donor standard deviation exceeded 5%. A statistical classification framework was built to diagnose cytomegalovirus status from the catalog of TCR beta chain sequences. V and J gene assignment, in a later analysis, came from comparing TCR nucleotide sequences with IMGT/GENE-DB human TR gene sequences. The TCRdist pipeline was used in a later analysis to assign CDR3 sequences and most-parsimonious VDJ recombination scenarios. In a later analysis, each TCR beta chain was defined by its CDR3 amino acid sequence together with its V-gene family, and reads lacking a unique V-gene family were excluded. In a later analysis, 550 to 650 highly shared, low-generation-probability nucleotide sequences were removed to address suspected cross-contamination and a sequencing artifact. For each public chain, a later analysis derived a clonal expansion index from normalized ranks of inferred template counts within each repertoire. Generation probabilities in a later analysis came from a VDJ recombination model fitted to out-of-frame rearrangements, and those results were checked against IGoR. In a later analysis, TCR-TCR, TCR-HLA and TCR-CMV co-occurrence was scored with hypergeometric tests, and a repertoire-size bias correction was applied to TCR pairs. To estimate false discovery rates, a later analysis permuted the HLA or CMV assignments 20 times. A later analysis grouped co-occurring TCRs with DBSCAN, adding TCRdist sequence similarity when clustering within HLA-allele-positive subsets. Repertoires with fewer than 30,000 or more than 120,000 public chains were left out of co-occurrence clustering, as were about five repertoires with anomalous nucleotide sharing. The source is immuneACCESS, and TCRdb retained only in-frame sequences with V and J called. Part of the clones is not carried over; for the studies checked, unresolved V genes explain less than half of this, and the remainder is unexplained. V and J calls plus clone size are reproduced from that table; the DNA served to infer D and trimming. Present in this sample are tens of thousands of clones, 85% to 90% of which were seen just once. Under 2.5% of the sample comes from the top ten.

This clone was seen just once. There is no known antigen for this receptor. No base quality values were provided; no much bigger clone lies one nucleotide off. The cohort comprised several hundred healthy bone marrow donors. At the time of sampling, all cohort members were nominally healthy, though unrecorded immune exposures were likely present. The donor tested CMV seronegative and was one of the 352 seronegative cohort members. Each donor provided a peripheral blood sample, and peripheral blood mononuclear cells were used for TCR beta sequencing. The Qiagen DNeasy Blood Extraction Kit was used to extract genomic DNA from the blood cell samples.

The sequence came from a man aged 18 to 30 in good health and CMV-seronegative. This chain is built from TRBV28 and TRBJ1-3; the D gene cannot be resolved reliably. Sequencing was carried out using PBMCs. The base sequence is TGTGCCAGCAGCGTCACCCGAGCAGGAAACACCATATATTTT. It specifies CASSVTRAGNTIYF.